This entry concerns a single TCR beta chain. Antigen unknown. Repertoires were generated with immunoSEQ multiplex PCR, while TCRdb's copy carries only in-frame clones and drops some. The sample yields roughly 40,000 clones, about 86% seen once. This record comes from a study of T cells in localized non-small cell lung cancer. Points from the study as a whole: Out of the top 100 tumor clones, a median roughly 50 were seen in adjacent lung. Exceeding tumor, uninvolved adjacent lung had the highest T cell clonality. A raised T cell density in blood coincided with lengthier overall survival.

V gave up 0 bases and J gave up 9 bases, with 18 bases separating them. The length of the CDR3 is 14 residues. CDR1 is GTSNPN, CDR2 SVGIG, per germline (reference sequence). This receptor was identified in a male donor at least 60 years old with stage II lung adenocarcinoma. This rearrangement joins TRBV30 to TRBJ2-7, with TRBD2 as a possible D gene (6 bases). The sample here was peripheral blood mononuclear cells, taken before any cancer treatment. In DNA, the CDR3 is TGTGCCTGGAGTGTAGGCGGGAACCCCCTCGGGCAGTACTTC. This gives the protein CAWSVGGNPLGQYF. The whole variable domain, remainder taken from reference TRBV30 and TRBJ2-7, is SQTIHQWPATLVQPVGSPLSLECTVEGTSNPNLYWYRQAAGRGLQLLFYSVGIGQISSEVPQNLSASRPQDRQFILSSKKLLLSDSGFYLCAWSVGGNPLGQYFGPGTRLTVT.